A single sample gave rise to the 4 T cell receptor beta chains below, sequenced in a study of blood T cell repertoires in COVID-19. Some clones are missing from TCRdb's copy, which holds only in-frame ones; the method was immunoSEQ multiplex PCR. The table includes 55,000 to 70,000 clones, 80% to 85% detected once. Sequenced input: peripheral blood. The source is a man older than 75 with acute or convalescent COVID-19.

V and J are TRBV7-2 and TRBJ2-1, with 9 bases that match TRBD1. The CDR3 contains 15 residues. V trimming: 2 bases; J trimming: 6 bases; junction bases outside the gene matches: 5. The germline V gene has CDR1 SGHTA and CDR2 FQGNSA. The CDR3 sequence is CASSLLGQGSNEQFF. For the CDR3, the DNA is TGTGCCAGCAGCTTACTGGGACAGGGATCCAATGAGCAGTTCTTC. The variable domain in full, with the rest retrieved from reference TRBV7-2 and TRBJ2-1, is GAGVSQSPSNKVTEKGKDVELRCDPISGHTALYWYRQSLGQGLEFLIYFQGNSAPDKSGLPSDRFSAERTGGSVSTLTIQRTQQEDSAVYLCASSLLGQGSNEQFFGPGTRLTVL.

This chain connects TRBV10-3 to TRBJ1-1, with a weak D call TRBD1 (5 bases). CDR3 size: 14 residues. Germline assignment: CDR1 ENHRY and CDR2 SYGVKD. V was pared by 4 bases and J by 6 bases, with 15 bases between. The CDR3 coding sequence is TGTGCCATCAGTGTAGAGGAAGTCAGGGCTGAAGCTTTCTTT. Its translation is CAISVEEVRAEAFF.

This rearrangement joins TRBV4-2 to TRBJ1-4; TRBD1 is a possible D gene (5 bases). The CDR3 consists of 16 residues. V was trimmed by 2 bases and J by 2 bases, leaving 12 bases between them. Looked up from germline, CDR1 is LGHNA and CDR2 is YNFKEQ. The CDR3: CASSQTAGGTNEKLFF. In nucleotides, the CDR3 is TGTGCCAGCAGCCAAACCGCGGGGGGGACTAATGAAAAACTGTTTTTT.

The chain couples TRBV19 to TRBJ2-3; possible D gene TRBD2, 5 bases. V shed 10 bases and J shed 1 base, with 12 bases lying between them. Germline V lookup: CDR1 LNHDA, CDR2 SQIVND (reference sequence). This CDR3 comprises 13 residues. The CDR3 nucleotides are TGTGCCACCTCCCCGAGGGGCACAGATACGCAGTATTTT. Its translation: CATSPRGTDTQYF. Together with reference TRBV19 and TRBJ2-3, the CDR3 gives the full variable domain: DGGITQSPKYLFRKEGQNVTLSCEQNLNHDAMYWYRQDPGQGLRLIYYSQIVNDFQKGDIAEGYSVSREKKESFPLTVTSAQKNPTAFYLCATSPRGTDTQYFGPGTRLTVL.